Following are 24 T cell receptor beta chains from one sample sequenced in a study of T cell responses to AZD1222 COVID-19 vaccine. Some clones are missing from TCRdb's copy, which holds only in-frame ones; the method was immunoSEQ multiplex PCR. The sample shows 120,000 or so clones, about 89% of them seen only once. Here the sequenced sample was peripheral blood, taken 28 days after the second AZD1222 dose. The source is an adult who received the AZD1222 COVID-19 vaccine.

The chain combines TRBV19 with TRBJ2-1, with D possibly TRBD2 on 6 matching bases. Deletions cut 2 bases from V and 0 bases from J, with 11 bases between. Germline lookup yields CDR1 LNHDA and CDR2 SQIVND (reference sequence). The CDR3 totals 16 residues. The CDR3 nucleotides read TGTGCCAGTAGTATAATGGACTATAGCTCCTACAATGAGCAGTTCTTC. Protein product: CASSIMDYSSYNEQFF. The full variable domain, with the rest looked up from reference TRBV19 and TRBJ2-1, is DGGITQSPKYLFRKEGQNVTLSCEQNLNHDAMYWYRQDPGQGLRLIYYSQIVNDFQKGDIAEGYSVSREKKESFPLTVTSAQKNPTAFYLCASSIMDYSSYNEQFFGPGTRLTVL.

The genes are TRBV6-5 and TRBJ1-2; a weak D match, TRBD1 (6 bases). Per germline, CDR1 MNHEY and CDR2 SVGAGI. This CDR3 is 15 amino acids long. The ends were cut back, 2 bases at V and 8 bases at J, with 18 bases in the middle. The CDR3 DNA is TGTGCCAGCAGTTACACCACAGGGTTGCATAGGGGCTACACCTTC. The encoded protein is CASSYTTGLHRGYTF.

J is TRBJ2-7 and V is TRBV5-1, with 9 nucleotides matching TRBD1. Germline V gene sequence: CDR1 SGHRS, CDR2 YFSETQ. The CDR3 sequence is 13 residues long. V lost 7 bases, J lost 4 bases, and 6 bases stayed unmatched. The CDR3 coding sequence is TGCGCCAGCGGGGAACAGGGGGCGTACGAGCAGTACTTC. Translation gives CASGEQGAYEQYF.

The chain is built from TRBV27 and TRBJ2-1, with a tentative D call TRBD2 (5 bases). Trimming took off 6 bases at V and 6 bases at J, with 21 bases between the two ends. The CDR3 contains 16 residues. Germline CDR1 reads MNHEY; CDR2 reads SMNVEV (reference sequence). Here the CDR3 reads CASRPYGGTQPNEQFF. The CDR3 DNA reads as TGTGCCAGCAGGCCGTACGGAGGAACCCAACCCAATGAGCAGTTCTTC.

The chain joins TRBV28 to TRBJ1-5; D unclear. Germline assignment: CDR1 MDHEN and CDR2 SYDVKM. Trimming shortened V by 3 bases and J by 0 bases, and 18 bases separated the two germline ends. CDR3 length: 18 residues. The CDR3 DNA follows: TGTGCCAGCAGTTTGGTACAGAACTTAGGCTATAGCAATCAGCCCCAGCATTTT. Residues: CASSLVQNLGYSNQPQHF.

This sequence joins TRBV7-9 and TRBJ1-1; TRBD1 might be the D (6 bases). V was clipped by 2 bases and J by 3 bases, with 13 bases between them. CDR3 length equals 15 residues. Germline CDR1 is SEHNR and CDR2 is FQNEAQ (reference sequence). This CDR3 is CASSLHLRGDTEAFF. The CDR3 nucleotides read TGTGCCAGCAGCTTACATTTGAGGGGGGACACTGAAGCTTTCTTT.

The chain joins TRBV27 to TRBJ2-6; possibly TRBD2 for D (6 bases). Trimming removed 2 bases at V and 0 bases at J, with 17 bases between. The CDR3 runs to 19 residues. CDR1 MNHEY and CDR2 SMNVEV come from the germline V gene (reference sequence). The chain's CDR3 is CASSLKGLNYGSGANVLTF. As DNA, the CDR3 is TGTGCCAGCAGTTTAAAGGGACTGAACTATGGCTCTGGGGCCAACGTCCTGACTTTC.

This clone appeared once. The chain links TRBV5-1 to TRBJ1-2; possible D gene TRBD1, 5 bases. The germline V and J ends were trimmed by 4 bases and 0 bases, with 13 bases remaining between them. This CDR3 spans 15 amino acids. The germline V gene has CDR1 SGHRS and CDR2 YFSETQ. CDR3 bases: TGCGCCAGCAGCAACGGGACTGCTACTAACTATGGCTACACCTTC. Protein sequence: CASSNGTATNYGYTF.

This chain uses TRBV19 with TRBJ2-2, with D perhaps matching TRBD2 (7 bases). CDR1 is LNHDA and CDR2 is SQIVND in the germline V gene (reference sequence). Trimming stripped 2 bases from V and 9 bases from J, with 10 bases between. The CDR3 sequence is 13 residues long. CDR3 DNA: TGTGCCAGTAGTATAACGGGGGGCAGGGAGCTGTTTTTT. Translation: CASSITGGRELFF.

The chain recombines TRBV29-1 with TRBJ2-7; 9 bases line up with TRBD1. Germline trimming cut 4 bases from V and 4 bases from J; bases unmatched to any gene: 11. Germline CDR1 and CDR2: SQVTM and ANQGSEA. The CDR3 loop spans 15 amino acids. The chain's CDR3 is CSVVPATGGSYEQYF. CDR3 coding DNA: TGCAGCGTTGTTCCCGCGACAGGGGGTTCATACGAGCAGTACTTC.

The V gene is TRBV30, the J gene TRBJ1-2; D is ambiguous. Looked up from germline, CDR1 is GTSNPN and CDR2 is SVGIG (reference sequence). This CDR3 spans 11 amino acids. V was cut by 3 bases and J by 2 bases, with 4 bases left in between. The CDR3 loop reads CAWRENYGYTF. CDR3 DNA sequence: TGTGCCTGGAGAGAAAACTATGGCTACACCTTC. The entire variable domain, with the rest obtained from reference TRBV30 and TRBJ1-2, is as follows: SQTIHQWPATLVQPVGSPLSLECTVEGTSNPNLYWYRQAAGRGLQLLFYSVGIGQISSEVPQNLSASRPQDRQFILSSKKLLLSDSGFYLCAWRENYGYTFGSGTRLTVV.

Only one count was recorded for this clone. The chain carries TRBV19 and TRBJ1-1; D unresolved. Germline V gene sequence: CDR1 LNHDA, CDR2 SQIVND (reference sequence). This CDR3 has 16 amino acids. V was pared by 4 bases and J by 0 bases, with 15 bases between. The DNA of the CDR3 is TGTGCCAGTAGTACACACACGAAGAAAATGAACACTGAAGCTTTCTTT. Its protein is CASSTHTKKMNTEAFF.

The J gene is TRBJ2-5, the V gene TRBV24-1, with D tentatively TRBD1 (5 bases). CDR3 size: 13 residues. The V and J ends lost 6 bases and 2 bases respectively, with 9 bases between them. Germline V lookup: CDR1 KGHDR, CDR2 SFDVKD. In DNA, the CDR3 is TGTGCCACCAGTTACACAGGTCAAGAGACCCAGTACTTC. This encodes CATSYTGQETQYF.

This sequence joins TRBV19 and TRBJ1-1; maybe TRBD1 (6 bases). This CDR3 has 13 residues. Per germline, CDR1 LNHDA and CDR2 SQIVND (reference sequence). Between the trimmed V and J ends, which lost 7 bases and 7 bases, there was a span of 16 bases. This chain's CDR3 is CASTRDIESEAFF. DNA of the CDR3: TGTGCCAGTACCAGGGACATTGAAAGTGAAGCTTTCTTT. The entire variable domain, with the rest obtained from reference TRBV19 and TRBJ1-1, is as follows: DGGITQSPKYLFRKEGQNVTLSCEQNLNHDAMYWYRQDPGQGLRLIYYSQIVNDFQKGDIAEGYSVSREKKESFPLTVTSAQKNPTAFYLCASTRDIESEAFFGQGTRLTVV.

The chain combines TRBV18 with TRBJ2-5, with D possibly TRBD1 on 5 matching bases. The CDR3 runs to 13 residues. The germline gives CDR1 KGHSH, CDR2 LQKENI. V lost 4 bases and J lost 0, with 6 bases in between. CDR3 bases: TGTGCCAGCTCACAGGGGTACCAAGAGACCCAGTACTTC. Amino acids: CASSQGYQETQYF.

This clone appeared a single time. The chain recombines TRBV6-2 or TRBV6-3 with TRBJ2-2; D call uncertain. V lost 6 bases and J lost 6, with 8 bases in between. The CDR3 is made up of 12 amino acids. Per germline, CDR1 MNHEY and CDR2 SVGEGT. Written as DNA, the CDR3 is TGTGCCAGCAGCCCCTCGGCCGGGGAGCTGTTTTTT. Translation gives CASSPSAGELFF.

The V call is TRBV27, the J call TRBJ2-1, with D tentatively TRBD1 or TRBD2 (5 bases each). CDR3 length: 15 residues. V was clipped by 0 bases and J by 4 bases, with 10 bases between them. Looked up from germline, CDR1 is MNHEY and CDR2 is SMNVEV (reference sequence). DNA of the CDR3: TGTGCCAGCAGTTTATCCTGGGGGAGATACAATGAGCAGTTCTTC. Its protein product is CASSLSWGRYNEQFF.

The sample holds one count of this clone. This chain links TRBV7-9 with TRBJ2-1, with TRBD2 matching 10 bases. CDR1 SEHNR and CDR2 FQNEAQ come from the germline V gene (reference sequence). V trimming: 2 bases; J trimming: 3 bases; junction bases outside the gene matches: 4. The CDR3 has 16 residues. This CDR3 reads CASSLTLAGYYNEQFF. CDR3 sequence (DNA): TGTGCCAGCAGCTTAACACTAGCGGGATACTACAATGAGCAGTTCTTC.

The genes are TRBV23-1 and TRBJ1-2; D call uncertain. TRBV23-1 is classed as an ORF, of uncertain function. V lost 0 bases and J 9 bases, leaving 5 bases between the germline ends. The CDR3 contains 11 residues. CDR3 loop: CASSQSVRYTF. In DNA, the CDR3 is TGCGCCAGCAGTCAATCGGTCCGCTACACCTTC.

This clone has just a few counts. The rearrangement uses TRBV28 and TRBJ2-1, with D perhaps matching TRBD2 (6 bases). The V gene's germline CDR1 is MDHEN and CDR2 SYDVKM. The CDR3 is made up of 16 amino acids. The ends were cut back, 2 bases at V and 2 bases at J, with 13 bases in the middle. The CDR3 DNA is TGTGCCAGCAGTTTACGGGGCGGGGTTGCCTACAATGAGCAGTTCTTC. This sequence encodes CASSLRGGVAYNEQFF.

The V and J genes are TRBV11-3 and TRBJ2-7, with 15 positions matching TRBD2. This CDR3 has 16 amino acids. V lost 5 bases to trimming and J lost 4 bases; unmatched junction nucleotides: 6. Germline V gene data show CDR1 as SGHNT and CDR2 as YENEEA. The CDR3 DNA reads as TGTGCCAGCAGCCTCCCCGGGACTAGCGGGAGGTACGAGCAGTACTTC. Its protein product is CASSLPGTSGRYEQYF.

The rearrangement uses TRBV11-3 and TRBJ1-1; maybe TRBD1 (5 bases). Germline lookup yields CDR1 SGHNT and CDR2 YENEEA. V was clipped by 5 bases and J by 4 bases, with 14 bases between them. The CDR3 is made up of 14 amino acids. CDR3 sequence (DNA): TGTGCCAGCAGCCTCGGGGGAGGAGTCACTGAAGCTTTCTTT. Its protein product is CASSLGGGVTEAFF.

This clone came up once. CDR3 protein: CASSPTAYEQYF. CDR3 in DNA: TGTGCCAGCAGCCCGACAGCCTACGAGCAGTACTTC. The chain employs TRBV14 and TRBJ2-7, with TRBD1 as a possible D gene (5 bases). Trimming stripped 4 bases from V and 2 bases from J, with 6 bases between. In germline, CDR1 is SGHDN, CDR2 FVKESK. CDR3 size: 12 residues.

The rearrangement links TRBV4-2 to TRBJ2-5; D perhaps matches TRBD2 (5 bases). The CDR3 has 16 residues. Trimming shortened V by 4 bases and J by 1 base, and 16 bases separated the two germline ends. CDR1 and CDR2 from the germline V gene are LGHNA and YNFKEQ. CDR3 sequence reads: CASSPKAGYSQETQYF. In DNA form, the CDR3 reads TGTGCCAGCAGCCCCAAGGCGGGTTACTCCCAAGAGACCCAGTACTTC.